These T cell receptor beta chains were read from a single sample in a study of T-cell memory formation after mild COVID-19. Using its own MiXCR run on the 5' RACE reads, TCRdb lists one record per CDR3 protein. Here the sample spans around 110,000 distinct CDR3 sequences, under 15% being singletons. Sequenced material: PBMCs or a T cell subset sorted from them (not recorded which). The source of these receptors is an adult woman who had mild COVID-19 (a few samples of this study predate the infection). Cell type and time point are not known. Both conserved end residues are part of each CDR3. D genes are given only for firm matches. Clone size appears in some rows only: once, few, many, or a class for an expanded clone.

j_call | clone_size | d_call | v_call | cdr3_nt | cdr3_aa
TRBJ2-1 | many | TRBD2 | TRBV7-2 | TGTGCCAGCAGCTTACTAGCGGGAGCTTACAATGAGCAGTTCTTC | CASSLLAGAYNEQFF
TRBJ2-3 | NA | TRBD2 | TRBV5-6 | TGTGCCAGCAGCTTGCTAGCGGGATACACAGATACGCAGTATTTT | CASSLLAGYTDTQYF
TRBJ2-3 | NA | TRBD1 | TRBV7-9 | TGTGCCAGCAGCCCCAAGGACAGGGTAACAGATACGCAGTATTTT | CASSPKDRVTDTQYF
TRBJ2-5 | many | TRBD1 | TRBV20-1 | TGCAGTGCTAGAGCTAGGGACAGTGGGGCAGAGACCCAGTACTTC | CSARARDSGAETQYF
TRBJ2-7 | NA | NA | TRBV29-1 | TGCAGCGTTGACAGGGGATACGAGCAGTACTTC | CSVDRGYEQYF
TRBJ2-7 | many | NA | TRBV2 | TGTGCCAGCAAGAAGGAGGTAGATTCCGCCTCCTACGAGCAGTACTTC | CASKKEVDSASYEQYF
TRBJ2-2 | NA | NA | TRBV27 | TGTGCCAGCAGTTTAGGGTCTCCCTGGAGCGGGGAGCTGTTTTTT | CASSLGSPWSGELFF
TRBJ2-4 | many | TRBD2 | TRBV20-1 | TGCAGTGCTAGAGATCATGGACTAGCGGGTTTCGTTAACATTCAGTACTTC | CSARDHGLAGFVNIQYF
TRBJ2-1 | NA | TRBD2 | TRBV5-6 | TGTGCCAGCACCTTAACTAGCGAAGGTAGCTCCTACAATGAGCAGTTCTTC | CASTLTSEGSSYNEQFF
TRBJ2-2 | NA | TRBD2 | TRBV27 | TGTGCCAGCAGTTTACAAGCGGGAGGGAACACCGGGGAGCTGTTTTTT | CASSLQAGGNTGELFF
TRBJ2-7 | NA | TRBD2 | TRBV5-4 | TGTGCCAGCAGCTTGGGACTAGCGGGCAACTACGAGCAGTACTTC | CASSLGLAGNYEQYF
TRBJ2-7 | NA | TRBD1 | TRBV7-8 | TGTGCCAGCAGCTTAGCAGAGACAGGGGACGAGCAGTACTTC | CASSLAETGDEQYF
TRBJ2-7 | few | NA | TRBV7-3 | TGTGCCAGCAGCCACCCCGGTGGGGAGCAGTACTTC | CASSHPGGEQYF
TRBJ2-3 | few | NA | TRBV3-1 | TGTGCCAGCAGCCATTGGACAGCCGAAGACCCCACAGATACGCAGTATTTT | CASSHWTAEDPTDTQYF
TRBJ2-3 | NA | NA | TRBV24-1 | TGTGCCACCAGTGTGTACAGCACAGATACGCAGTATTTT | CATSVYSTDTQYF
TRBJ2-1 | few | TRBD2 | TRBV4-1 | TGCGCCAGCAGAGGGACTAGCGGAAAAAATGAGCAGTTCTTC | CASRGTSGKNEQFF
TRBJ2-3 | NA | TRBD2 | TRBV9 | TGTGCCAGCAGCCTAACTAGCGGGGGGGGCACAGATACGCAGTATTTT | CASSLTSGGGTDTQYF
TRBJ2-1 | few | NA | TRBV27 | TGTGCCAGCAGTTTATCCGGGAGAGACAATGAGCAGTTCTTC | CASSLSGRDNEQFF
TRBJ2-1 | medium-sized | NA | TRBV5-1 | TGCGCCAGCAGCTTGGGGAGGGGACTCAATGAGCAGTTCTTC | CASSLGRGLNEQFF
TRBJ2-7 | NA | NA | TRBV30 | TGTGCCTGGAGTGCAAATACAGGGTACTCTGTCCCCTACGAGCAGTACTTC | CAWSANTGYSVPYEQYF
TRBJ2-7 | NA | NA | TRBV5-1 | TGCGCCAGCAGCTTGTACAGTGGCACCTACGAGCAGTACTTC | CASSLYSGTYEQYF
TRBJ2-7 | few | TRBD2 | TRBV4-1 | TGCGCCAGCAGCCAAGAAGATTTATCAGCGGGGGGGGTCCACGAGCAGTACTTC | CASSQEDLSAGGVHEQYF
TRBJ2-1 | NA | TRBD2 | TRBV11-2 | TGTGCCAGCAGCGCCTCGGCGGGAGGGCCCTCGAATGAGCAGTTCTTC | CASSASAGGPSNEQFF
TRBJ1-2 | few | TRBD1 | TRBV4-1 | TGCGCCAGCAGCCTAAACAGGGGATTCAACTATGGCTACACCTTC | CASSLNRGFNYGYTF
TRBJ2-3 | NA | TRBD2 | TRBV14 | TGTGCCAGCAGCCAAGGATCAGCGGGGGTTAGCACAGATACGCAGTATTTT | CASSQGSAGVSTDTQYF
TRBJ2-7 | NA | NA | TRBV7-8 | TGTGCCAGCAGCTTATTGGCGAGGGAGCAGTACTTC | CASSLLAREQYF
TRBJ2-1 | NA | NA | TRBV9 | TGTGCCAGCAGCGTAGATCAGGGGCTGTCCTACAATGAGCAGTTCTTC | CASSVDQGLSYNEQFF
TRBJ2-5 | NA | NA | TRBV19 | TGTGCCAGTCTCCCCGGGCCCGGTGGGACCCAGTACTTC | CASLPGPGGTQYF
TRBJ2-7 | few | TRBD1 | TRBV30 | TGTGCCTGGAGCCCGGGACAGGGGTACGAGCAGTACTTC | CAWSPGQGYEQYF
TRBJ2-5 | NA | TRBD2 | TRBV10-3 | TGTGCCATTCAGACTAGCGGGGGGTACCAAGAGACCCAGTACTTC | CAIQTSGGYQETQYF
TRBJ2-3 | medium-sized | TRBD2 | TRBV19 | TGTGCGACAAAAGTGGTAGCGGGAGGGTCCGATACGCAGTATTTT | CATKVVAGGSDTQYF
TRBJ2-1 | NA | NA | TRBV7-9 | TGTGCCAGCAATCTCGGCGGTGAGCAGTTCTTC | CASNLGGEQFF
TRBJ2-1 | NA | NA | TRBV7-9 | TGTGCCAGCAGCTTAGGACTGGACTATGAGCAGTTCTTC | CASSLGLDYEQFF
TRBJ2-2 | few | NA | TRBV4-3 | TGCGCCAGCAGCCATGGGCCCGGGGGGCGAGGCACCGGGGAGCTGTTTTTT | CASSHGPGGRGTGELFF
TRBJ2-1 | many | TRBD1 | TRBV5-1 | TGCGCCAGCAGCTTGGACAGGGGCTATTACAATGAGCAGTTCTTC | CASSLDRGYYNEQFF